Below, one T cell receptor beta chain is given with its context. Its antigen is currently not known. The input lacks base qualities; no much larger clone sits a single base away. The germline V gene specifies SGDLS as CDR1 and YYNGEE as CDR2. From its cysteine to its phenylalanine, the CDR3 spans 14 amino acids. The DNA shown is the 42-base CDR3, in frame from base 1. The cohort comprised some 680 healthy bone marrow donors. At the time of sampling, all cohort members were nominally healthy, though unrecorded immune exposures were likely present. The donor tested CMV seronegative and was one of the 352 seronegative cohort members. A peripheral blood sample was collected from each donor, and TCR beta sequencing was performed on peripheral blood mononuclear cells. Genomic DNA was extracted from the blood cell samples with the Qiagen DNeasy Blood Extraction Kit. These data belong to a study of cytomegalovirus exposure and HLA in healthy donors (dated by TCRdb to about 2017). Notes on the research overall: An earlier analysis of 550 to 700 of the donors reported approximately 300 Gb of sequence data and some 120 million unique TCR beta sequences from some 180 million T cells. About 300 gigabases of sequencing data and some 85 million unique TCR sequences were included in an early release covering around 600 HLA-typed donors. Among the roughly 400 genotyped donors, approximately 76% belonged to the genetic ancestry cluster associated with self-reported Caucasian donors. The aim of the study was to test whether cataloging public T cell receptors could identify signatures of past pathogen exposure. The T cell repertoires of around 670 subjects were profiled by immunosequencing and related to cytomegalovirus serostatus. A separate validation cohort of 100 to 150 different subjects was used in addition to the approximately 700-subject first cohort. The study combined high-throughput TCR immunosequencing, statistical association of individual TCRs with disease status, and machine learning to predict cytomegalovirus infection status. In a later analysis, previously published TCR beta repertoires from more than 500 donors were re-analyzed and high-resolution HLA genotyping was added so that TCR occurrence patterns could be studied. In the later analysis, no new phenotypic data were used to find candidate immune exposures; instead, reliance was placed on TCR beta sequences and their occurrence across donors. In an earlier analysis of 550 to 700 of the donors, high-throughput TCR beta sequencing was used to judge whether each TCR beta V gene segment behaved as functional or pseudogenic. Donor age, sex, ethnicity and CMV serostatus were compiled together with the repertoire data. A later genetic analysis took genome-wide SNP genotypes for about three fifths of the 666 donors and used that subset as a discovery cohort. All discovery cohort repertoires had been generated on a single sequencing platform. Both class I and class II loci were covered by HLA typing, at four-digit resolution. The number of donors typed differed by locus, with 629-630 for A, B, C, DRB1 and DQB1, roughly 520 for DQA1, over 600 for DPA1, and some 440 for DPB1. Roughly five DR-DQ haplotypes were handled as single units for association and clustering, since linkage in the cohort was strong. Among roughly 400 genotyped donors of the cohort, an average of approximately 240,000 unique TCR beta nucleotide sequences was sequenced per donor, of which roughly 17% were non-productive. General conclusions and limits of the study: When HLA alleles, especially DR and DQ, strongly co-occurred, TCR associations were difficult to assign to individual alleles. A further reported finding was that TCR beta sequences accurately predicted the HLA-A and HLA-B alleles for most subjects in the first cohort. Correlated functional status among segregating V segments might reflect linkage disequilibrium, but an unknown experimental factor could not be ruled out. Compared with the roughly 710-donor mean, donors in an Asian-associated ancestry cluster had fewer N-insertions in productive TCRs, according to a later genetic analysis. Immune exposure information for the cohort was limited to CMV serostatus. Some IMGT-functional V segments, including TRBV6-2 and TRBV6-3, could not be distinguished by the 87-base-pair reads and were therefore excluded. V-gene and J-gene trimming of TCR beta chains was associated with a missense DCLRE1C variant in a later genetic analysis, and the association was replicated in an independent cohort. Because HLA typing was unavailable for some donors at each locus, only the typed subset was used in association tests. The classifier was reported to diagnose cytomegalovirus status with high specificity and sensitivity in both the original cohort and the validation cohort. In the study, some 160 TCR beta chains were listed as associated with cytomegalovirus. A group of highly shared sequence variants was considered likely to be a technical artifact of the sequencing pipeline. A later analysis found that TCR association rates varied across HLA loci, with DRB1 alleles showing the most associated TCRs and HLA-C alleles the fewest. In an earlier analysis of approximately 590 of the donors, most TCR beta V segments appeared in productive rearrangements about 87% or about 30% of the time, broadly matching IMGT annotations. A few of the identified cytomegalovirus-associated TCR beta chains were confirmed in vitro to be specific for cytomegalovirus antigens. According to the authors, the approach could potentially be generalized to other disease states and immunological phenotypes. Because counts were too low, roughly 18 rarely observed V segments, including chromosome 9 orphons, were left out of the earlier analysis of over 550 of the donors. Across donors, most TCR sequences were observed very rarely, whereas some public TCRs were present in many individuals. A later analysis associated 15,000 to 20,000 TCR beta sequences with specific HLA alleles at a false discovery rate of 0.05. The presence/absence analyses assumed that sequencing depth was roughly uniform across donors, and that assumption may not be true. Only TCR beta chains were sequenced in this cohort, and the absence of alpha or paired-chain data limited detectable features. According to a later analysis, most CMV-associated TCR beta chains appeared to be HLA-restricted, and the HLA associations seemed to be driven largely by CMV exposure. A later analysis found that HLA-associated TCR beta chains were more clonally expanded and had lower generation probabilities than equally common non-associated chains. A later analysis reported that several top co-occurrence clusters appeared linked to parvovirus B19, influenza, CMV and Epstein-Barr virus.

Receptor libraries were prepared by the immunoSEQ multiplex PCR assay. A mixture of 60 forward primers for TCR Vbeta segments and 13 reverse primers for TCR Jbeta segments was used in the multiplex PCR. Amplification of the CDR3 region of rearranged TCR beta genes was performed with a multiplex PCR assay on genomic DNA. On the Illumina HiSeq System, the amplified TCR beta libraries were sequenced as 87-base-pair reads. Regarding the original processing steps: Across the 670 or so repertoires, a later analysis counted around 80 million unique TCR beta chains, approximately 10 million of which were shared by at least two donors. Raw reads were error-corrected and collapsed into unique sequences with a nearest-neighbor algorithm that merged closely related sequences to remove PCR and sequencing errors. V, D and J gene segments were assigned by aligning CDR3 sequences to IMGT reference sequences. Each retained sequence needed at least a six-nucleotide match to both a V gene segment and a J gene segment. A rearrangement counted as productive if the CDR3 had no stop codons and remained in frame with V and J, and every other rearrangement counted as non-productive. Following IMGT convention, CDR3 was defined as the stretch from the second conserved V-encoded cysteine to the conserved J-encoded phenylalanine. Sequences without an unambiguous match to a single V gene segment were excluded from the earlier analysis of about 630 of the donors. In an earlier analysis of a few hundred of the donors, V segments were called functional above 56.7% productive rearrangements and were called segregating when the between-donor standard deviation exceeded 5%. To diagnose cytomegalovirus status from the catalog of TCR beta chain sequences, a statistical classification framework was built. V and J gene assignment, in a later analysis, came from comparing TCR nucleotide sequences with IMGT/GENE-DB human TR gene sequences. The TCRdist pipeline was used in a later analysis to assign CDR3 sequences and most-parsimonious VDJ recombination scenarios. In a later analysis, each TCR beta chain was defined by its CDR3 amino acid sequence together with its V-gene family, and reads lacking a unique V-gene family were excluded. To address suspected cross-contamination and a sequencing artifact, a later analysis removed roughly 640 highly shared, low-generation-probability nucleotide sequences. A later analysis calculated a clonal expansion index for each public chain from normalized within-repertoire ranks of inferred template counts. A later analysis computed generation probabilities with a VDJ recombination model fitted to out-of-frame rearrangements, and checked the results against IGoR. A later analysis scored TCR-TCR, TCR-HLA and TCR-CMV co-occurrence with hypergeometric tests, applying a repertoire-size bias correction to TCR pairs. A later analysis estimated false discovery rates by permuting HLA or CMV assignments 20 times. In a later analysis, co-occurring TCRs were grouped with DBSCAN, and TCRdist sequence similarity was added when clustering was performed within HLA-allele-positive subsets. Repertoires with fewer than 30,000 or more than 120,000 public chains were left out of co-occurrence clustering, as were about 5 repertoires with anomalous nucleotide sharing. Sourced from immuneACCESS, this table was stored by TCRdb with only in-frame sequences that have V and J called. A share of the clones is absent; for the studies checked, an unresolved V gene accounts for under half, and the remainder has no known explanation. V, J and clone size are those of that table, while D and trimming were read from the DNA. This sample lists approximately 190,000 clones; over 70% were detected once. The ten largest account for over 1% of the sample.

Sequencing was performed on PBMCs. The receptor chain draws on TRBV9 and TRBJ2-5; no D gene call is confident. The J call is uncertain, as TRBJ2-7 better fits the DNA end. This TCR came from a man younger than 40 in good health and CMV-seronegative. The sequenced DNA is TGTGCCAGCAGCGTAGAGCTTAGCTCCTACGAGCAGTACTTC. Translated, this is CASSVELSSYEQYF.